This T cell receptor (beta chain) emerged from a study of T cell responses to AZD1222 COVID-19 vaccine. Sequencing was performed with immunoSEQ multiplex PCR; in TCRdb, only in-frame clones are kept and a portion is missing. The sample includes around 100,000 clones, around 89% seen only once; the top ten take about 1.8%. The receptor was derived from an adult in good health. This material consisted of peripheral blood, taken on day 0 of AZD1222 vaccination.

The DNA for the CDR3 is TGCACAACTAGCGGGAGCGCCTACAATGAGCAGTTCTTC. This translates into CTTSGSAYNEQFF. The V gene is TRBV29-1, the J gene TRBJ2-1, with TRBD2 identical over 11 bases. CDR3 size: 13 residues. Germline loops: CDR1 SQVTM, CDR2 ANQGSEA.